This T cell receptor (beta chain) was recorded in a study of T cell responses to AZD1222 COVID-19 vaccine. About the research overall: Investigators merged groups given second doses at roughly 4 or roughly 12 weeks.

In the case of this clone: Its antigen remains unidentified.

Repertoires were generated with immunoSEQ multiplex PCR, while TCRdb's copy carries only in-frame clones and drops some. The table lists 160,000 or so clones, 85% to 90% of them singletons. Study conclusions and caveats: At baseline, seropositivity was found in only a handful of AZD1222 recipients. A mostly white British donor set with more females was recruited, and clonal diversity was possibly underestimated. Unmutated variant regions are reportedly targeted by nearly half of spike-specific TCRs.

The CDR3 totals 14 residues. Trimming left V 2 bases short and J 6 bases short, with 11 bases between. Looked up from germline, CDR1 is SNHLY and CDR2 is FYNNEI. The TCR comes from an adult in good health. The chain joins TRBV2 to TRBJ2-1, with D possibly TRBD1 on 6 matching bases. This sample comprised peripheral blood, obtained on day 0 of AZD1222 vaccination. The CDR3 region is CASSENRAGNEQFF. The CDR3 DNA reads TGTGCCAGCAGTGAAAACAGGGCCGGCAATGAGCAGTTCTTC.